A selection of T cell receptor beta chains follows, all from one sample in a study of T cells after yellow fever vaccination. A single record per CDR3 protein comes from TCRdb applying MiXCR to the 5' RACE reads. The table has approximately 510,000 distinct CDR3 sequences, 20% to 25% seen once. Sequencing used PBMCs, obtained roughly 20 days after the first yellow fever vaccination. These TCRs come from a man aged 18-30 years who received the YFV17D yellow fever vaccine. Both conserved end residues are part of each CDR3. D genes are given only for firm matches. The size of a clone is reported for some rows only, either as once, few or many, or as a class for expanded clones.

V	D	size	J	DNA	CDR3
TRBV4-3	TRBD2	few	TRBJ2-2	TGCGCCAGCAGCCGGCTGGGAGGGGTCTCCGGGGAGCTGTTTTTT	CASSRLGGVSGELFF
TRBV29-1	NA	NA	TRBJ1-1	TGCAGCGTTGTCAGGCCGGTGAACACTGAAGCTTTCTTT	CSVVRPVNTEAFF
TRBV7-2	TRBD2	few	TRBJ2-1	TGTGCCAGCAGCTACCAACTAGCGGGGGTTTACAATGAGCAGTTCTTC	CASSYQLAGVYNEQFF
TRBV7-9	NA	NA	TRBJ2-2	TGTGCCAGCAGCTTAACACCCTCGAACACCGGGGAGCTGTTTTTT	CASSLTPSNTGELFF
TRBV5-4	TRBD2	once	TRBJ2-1	TGTGCCAGCAGCTCTAGCGGGGGGGACGAGCAGTTCTTC	CASSSSGGDEQFF
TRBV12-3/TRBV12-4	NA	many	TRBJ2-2	TGTGCCAGCAGTTTTTCGCACGGGGAGCTGTTTTTT	CASSFSHGELFF
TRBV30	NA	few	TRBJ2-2	TGTGCCTGGACTCCCTTGGACACCGGGGAGCTGTTTTTT	CAWTPLDTGELFF
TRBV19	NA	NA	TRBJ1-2	TGTGCCAGTAGTGCCCCCGGGCTCTATGGCTACACCTTC	CASSAPGLYGYTF
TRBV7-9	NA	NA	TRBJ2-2	TGTGCCAGCAGCTTAGGTCTCGGGGAGCTGTTTTTT	CASSLGLGELFF
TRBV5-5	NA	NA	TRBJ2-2	TGTGCCAGCAGCTTGCGGTGGGGGCCGGACACCGGGGAGCTGTTTTTT	CASSLRWGPDTGELFF
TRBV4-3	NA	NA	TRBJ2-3	TGCGCCAGCAGCCAGGGGGCAGGGGGGCGAGATACGCAGTATTTT	CASSQGAGGRDTQYF
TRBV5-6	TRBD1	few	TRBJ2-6	TGTGCCAGCACCCCGACAGGGACGGCCAACGTCCTGACTTTC	CASTPTGTANVLTF
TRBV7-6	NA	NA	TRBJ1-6	TGTGCCAGCAGCTTAGCGGGGGGTGGTAATTCACCCCTCCACTTT	CASSLAGGGNSPLHF